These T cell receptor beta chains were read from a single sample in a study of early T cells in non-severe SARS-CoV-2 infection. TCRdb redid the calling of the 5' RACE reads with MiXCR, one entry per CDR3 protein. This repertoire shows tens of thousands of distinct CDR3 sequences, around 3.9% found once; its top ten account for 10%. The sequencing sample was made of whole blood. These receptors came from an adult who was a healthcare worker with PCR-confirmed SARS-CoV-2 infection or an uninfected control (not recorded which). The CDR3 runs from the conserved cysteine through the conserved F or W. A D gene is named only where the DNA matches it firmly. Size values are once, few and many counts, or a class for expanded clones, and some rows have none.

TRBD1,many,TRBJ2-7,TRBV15,CATNDQGQGYEQYF,TGTGCCACCAACGATCAGGGACAGGGTTACGAGCAGTACTTC
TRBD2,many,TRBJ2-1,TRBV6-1,CASSEVAGSVNEQFF,TGTGCCAGCAGTGAAGTAGCGGGAAGTGTTAATGAGCAGTTCTTC
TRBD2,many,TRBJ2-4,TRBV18,CASSPPLAGGAKNIQYF,TGTGCCAGCTCACCACCCCTAGCGGGAGGGGCCAAAAACATTCAGTACTTC
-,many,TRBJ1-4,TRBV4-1,CASSQAPATNEKLFF,TGCGCCAGCAGCCAAGCGCCGGCAACTAATGAAAAACTGTTTTTT
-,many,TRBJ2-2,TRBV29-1,CSVDRGGNTGELFF,TGCAGCGTTGACAGGGGCGGAAACACCGGGGAGCTGTTTTTT
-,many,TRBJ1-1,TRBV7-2,CASSLRGISTEAFF,TGTGCCAGCAGCTTAAGGGGAATAAGTACTGAAGCTTTCTTT
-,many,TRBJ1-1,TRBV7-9,CASSEGRSAFF,TGTGCCAGCAGCGAAGGACGGTCAGCTTTCTTT
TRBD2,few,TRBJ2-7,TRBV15,CATSRDLISGLAGYEQYF,TGTGCCACCAGCAGAGATCTGATTTCGGGACTAGCGGGTTACGAGCAGTACTTC
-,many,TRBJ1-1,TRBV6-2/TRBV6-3,CASLPWDSNTEAFF,TGTGCCAGCCTCCCCTGGGACTCTAACACTGAAGCTTTCTTT
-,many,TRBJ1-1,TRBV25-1,CASSASTGSTEAFF,TGTGCCAGCAGTGCCAGCACAGGGAGCACTGAAGCTTTCTTT
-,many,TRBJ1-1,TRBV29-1,CSGKQGNTEAFF,TGCAGCGGAAAACAGGGGAACACTGAAGCTTTCTTT
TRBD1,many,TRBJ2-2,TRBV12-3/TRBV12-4,CASSSDRGNTGELFF,TGTGCCAGCAGTTCTGACAGGGGTAACACCGGGGAGCTGTTTTTT
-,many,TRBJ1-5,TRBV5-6,CASSLDGVSQPQHF,TGTGCCAGCAGCTTGGACGGCGTTAGTCAGCCCCAGCATTTT
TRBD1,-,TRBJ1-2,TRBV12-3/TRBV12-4,CASSLRWQGARSYTF,TGTGCCAGCAGTCTCCGGTGGCAGGGGGCGAGAAGCTACACCTTC
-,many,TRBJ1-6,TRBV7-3,CASSQGYNSPLHF,TGTGCCAGCAGCCAGGGCTATAATTCACCCCTCCACTTT
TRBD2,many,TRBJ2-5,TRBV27,CASSILPGTSGRETQYF,TGTGCCAGCAGTATCCTCCCCGGGACTAGCGGGAGAGAGACCCAGTACTTC